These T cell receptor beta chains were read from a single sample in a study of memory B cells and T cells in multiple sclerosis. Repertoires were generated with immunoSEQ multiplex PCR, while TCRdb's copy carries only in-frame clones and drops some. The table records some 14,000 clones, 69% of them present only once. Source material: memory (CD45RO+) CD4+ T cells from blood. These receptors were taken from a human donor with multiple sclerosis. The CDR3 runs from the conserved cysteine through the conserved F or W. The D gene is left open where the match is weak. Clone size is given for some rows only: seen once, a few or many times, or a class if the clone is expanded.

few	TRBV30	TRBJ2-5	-	CAWSVNRVGPQETQYF	TGTGCCTGGAGTGTCAACAGGGTCGGCCCTCAAGAGACCCAGTACTTC
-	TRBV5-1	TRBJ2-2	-	CASTISRGANTGELFF	TGCGCCAGCACCATTTCTCGGGGAGCGAACACCGGGGAGCTGTTTTTT
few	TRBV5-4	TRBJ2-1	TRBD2	CASSPASGGTYNEQFF	TGTGCCAGCAGCCCCGCTAGCGGGGGAACCTACAATGAGCAGTTCTTC
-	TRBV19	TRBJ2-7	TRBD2	CASSIGGLAAREQYF	TGTGCCAGTAGTATTGGGGGACTAGCGGCCCGCGAGCAGTACTTC
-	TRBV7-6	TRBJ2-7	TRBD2	CASSLLAGPSYEQYF	TGTGCCAGCAGCTTACTAGCGGGTCCTTCCTACGAGCAGTACTTC
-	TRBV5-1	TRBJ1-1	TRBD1	CASSSDRVNTEAFF	TGCGCCAGCAGCTCGGACAGGGTGAACACTGAAGCTTTCTTT
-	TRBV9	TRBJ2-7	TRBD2	CASSVGGGSGESYEQYF	TGTGCCAGCAGCGTAGGCGGGGGTAGCGGAGAGTCCTACGAGCAGTACTTC
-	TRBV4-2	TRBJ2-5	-	CASSQAAGQETQYF	TGTGCCAGCAGCCAAGCCGCCGGGCAAGAGACCCAGTACTTC
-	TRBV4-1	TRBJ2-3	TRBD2	CASSQEGSGSAADTQYF	TGCGCCAGCAGCCAAGAAGGAAGCGGGAGTGCGGCAGATACGCAGTATTTT
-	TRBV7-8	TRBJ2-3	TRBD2	CASSSTFWAGDTDTQYF	TGTGCCAGCAGCTCCACCTTTTGGGCGGGGGACACAGATACGCAGTATTTT
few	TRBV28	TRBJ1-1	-	CASSLGGQSKAFF	TGTGCCAGCAGTTTAGGGGGACAAAGTAAAGCTTTCTTT
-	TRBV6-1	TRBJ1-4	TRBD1	CASSTGVEEKLFF	TGTGCCAGCAGTACAGGGGTGGAAGAAAAACTGTTTTTT
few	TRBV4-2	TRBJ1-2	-	CASSQDLRVQGYGYTF	TGTGCCAGCAGCCAAGATCTCAGGGTTCAGGGCTATGGCTACACCTTC
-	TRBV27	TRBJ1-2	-	CASSFRGRDGYTF	TGTGCCAGCAGTTTTCGGGGTAGGGATGGCTACACCTTC
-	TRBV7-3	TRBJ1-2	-	CASSPGPTGYGYTF	TGTGCCAGCAGCCCCGGCCCCACAGGCTATGGCTACACCTTC
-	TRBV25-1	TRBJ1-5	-	CASSEDKDHQPQHF	TGTGCCAGCAGTGAAGACAAAGACCATCAGCCCCAGCATTTT
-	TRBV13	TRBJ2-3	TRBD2	CASSLSGIRGDTQYF	TGTGCCAGCAGCTTAAGCGGGATAAGAGGAGATACGCAGTATTTT
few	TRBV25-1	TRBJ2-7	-	CASSGRGYEQYF	TGTGCCAGCAGTGGGAGGGGTTACGAGCAGTACTTC
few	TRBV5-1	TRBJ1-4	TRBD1	CASSAAGTVREKLFF	TGCGCCAGCAGCGCGGCCGGGACAGTGAGAGAAAAACTGTTTTTT
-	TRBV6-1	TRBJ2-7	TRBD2	CASRSGAPPYEQYF	TGTGCCAGCAGGAGCGGGGCCCCCCCATACGAGCAGTACTTC
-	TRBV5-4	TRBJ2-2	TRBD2	CASSSPGLAALGNTGELFF	TGTGCCAGCAGCTCACCGGGACTAGCGGCTTTAGGGAACACCGGGGAGCTGTTTTTT
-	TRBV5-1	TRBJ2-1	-	CASSQGGEVNEQFF	TGCGCCAGCAGCCAGGGCGGCGAGGTGAATGAGCAGTTCTTC
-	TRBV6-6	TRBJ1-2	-	CASSYDTLDGYTF	TGTGCCAGCAGTTACGACACCCTCGATGGCTACACCTTC
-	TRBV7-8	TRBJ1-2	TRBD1	CASSSGQGLYGYTF	TGTGCCAGCAGCTCAGGACAGGGCCTGTATGGCTACACCTTC
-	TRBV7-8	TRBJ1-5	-	CASSLVSVGGSSNQPQHF	TGTGCCAGCAGCTTAGTTAGTGTCGGGGGATCGAGCAATCAGCCCCAGCATTTT
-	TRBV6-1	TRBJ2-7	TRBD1	CATTPGTANAGRYF	TGTGCCACTACCCCCGGGACAGCGAATGCAGGGCGGTACTTC
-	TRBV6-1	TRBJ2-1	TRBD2	CASSQLAGGDNEQFF	TGTGCCAGCAGCCAATTAGCGGGAGGGGACAATGAGCAGTTCTTC
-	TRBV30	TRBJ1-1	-	CAWSVIGANTEAFF	TGTGCCTGGAGTGTGATAGGGGCGAACACTGAAGCTTTCTTT
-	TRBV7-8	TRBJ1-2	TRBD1	CASSPGQGKGITYGYTF	TGTGCCAGCAGCCCGGGACAGGGAAAGGGGATAACCTATGGCTACACCTTC
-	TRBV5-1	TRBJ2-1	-	CASTSNGGLNEQFF	TGCGCCAGTACCTCCAACGGAGGTCTCAATGAGCAGTTCTTC
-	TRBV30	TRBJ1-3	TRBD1	CAWSGDSSGNTIYF	TGTGCCTGGAGTGGGGACAGCTCTGGAAACACCATATATTTT
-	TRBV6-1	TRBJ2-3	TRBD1	CASRGTGSGGDTQYF	TGTGCCAGCAGGGGGACAGGGTCTGGGGGGGATACGCAGTATTTT
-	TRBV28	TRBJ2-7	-	CASSLTPGDGFREQYF	TGTGCCAGCAGTTTAACACCAGGGGACGGATTTCGGGAGCAGTACTTC
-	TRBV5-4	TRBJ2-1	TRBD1	CASSLTGDNEQFF	TGTGCCAGCAGCTTGACAGGGGACAATGAGCAGTTCTTC
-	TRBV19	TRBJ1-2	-	CASSLQGGRGYGYTF	TGTGCCAGTAGTCTCCAAGGAGGACGGGGCTATGGCTACACCTTC
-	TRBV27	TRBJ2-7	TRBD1	CASSPTGAYEQYF	TGTGCCAGCAGCCCGACAGGGGCCTACGAGCAGTACTTC
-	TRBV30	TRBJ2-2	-	CAWSDGEPGELFF	TGTGCCTGGAGTGACGGGGAGCCCGGGGAGCTGTTTTTT
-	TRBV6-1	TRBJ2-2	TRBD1	CASTTTGGRGGELFF	TGTGCCAGTACAACGACAGGGGGTCGGGGCGGGGAGCTGTTTTTT
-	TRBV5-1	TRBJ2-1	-	CASSLGLTSYNEQFF	TGCGCCAGCAGCCTGGGACTCACCTCCTACAATGAGCAGTTCTTC
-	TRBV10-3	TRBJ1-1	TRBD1	CAISALTGGASEAFF	TGTGCCATCAGTGCCTTGACAGGGGGCGCGTCTGAAGCTTTCTTT